The entry below describes one T cell receptor (beta chain). Antigen specificity is unknown. The sample comes from a study of radiation and T cells in renal cell carcinoma. Overall study findings and caveats: Baseline intratumoral clonotype presence is unknown without pretreatment biopsies. Top tumor clonotypes rose in blood 2 weeks post-radiation, then contracted.

Time point in this sample: blood 2 weeks post-SBRT. Treatment denoted: 15 Gy SBRT to primary tumor, nephrectomy 4 weeks later. Trimming left V 6 bases short and J 4 bases short, with 17 bases between. CDR3 length: 15 residues. CDR1 is MNHNS and CDR2 is SASEGT in the germline V gene. Method: immunoSEQ multiplex PCR; TCRdb's copy keeps in-frame clones and lacks some. Of 100,000 to 150,000 clones listed, 81% are singletons. The chain combines TRBV6-1 with TRBJ2-3, with D possibly matching TRBD2 (6 bases). This TCR was recovered from a man aged 45-65 years with renal cell carcinoma. The input for sequencing was blood, taken from a patient whose treatment included radiotherapy and nephrectomy. CDR3 sequence (DNA): TGTGCCAGCAGGGTCACTAGCTTGGTCGCAGATACGCAGTATTTT. This translates into CASRVTSLVADTQYF.